The 32 T cell receptor beta chains reported below all come from one sample, sequenced in a study of cytomegalovirus exposure and HLA in healthy donors. Produced via immunoSEQ multiplex PCR; TCRdb's table is partial and in-frame only. The sample has approximately 190,000 clones, 84% seen once. Source material: PBMCs. These TCRs come from a man aged 18 to 29 in good health and CMV-seropositive.

The chain recombines TRBV28 with TRBJ2-2; 8 bases agree with TRBD1. Unmatched junction bases numbered 4, after V lost 5 bases and J lost 2 bases. This CDR3 comprises 15 residues. Germline CDR1 is MDHEN and CDR2 is SYDVKM. The CDR3 region has the DNA TGTGCCAGCAGTCGACAGGGGCCTAACACCGGGGAGCTGTTTTTT. Translation: CASSRQGPNTGELFF.

The chain has TRBV7-2 and TRBJ2-7, with 9 bases that match TRBD2. Germline assignment: CDR1 SGHTA and CDR2 FQGNSA. CDR3 length: 16 residues. The trim removed 1 base at V and 4 bases at J, leaving 8 bases unmatched. In DNA, the CDR3 is TGTGCCAGCAGCTTAGTGGTTAGCGGGAGCCGGTACGAGCAGTACTTC. Its translation: CASSLVVSGSRYEQYF.

This clone has a handful of counts. The sample carries other DNA sequences with the same CDR3. The chain employs TRBV7-2 and TRBJ2-5, with TRBD2 matching 9 bases. Germline lookup yields CDR1 SGHTA and CDR2 FQGNSA. Trimming cost V 2 bases and J 5 bases; bases outside gene matches: 3. CDR3 length: 14 residues. CDR3 amino acids: CASSLLAGQETQYF. The CDR3 bases are TGTGCCAGCAGCTTACTAGCGGGACAGGAGACCCAGTACTTC.

This clone was recorded only once. V gene TRBV5-1 combines with J gene TRBJ2-2, with D possibly TRBD2 on 6 matching bases. Deletions cut 5 bases from V and 3 bases from J, with 14 bases between. CDR3 length: 15 amino acids. Germline values: CDR1 SGHRS, CDR2 YFSETQ. This CDR3 reads CASSIGGKHTGELFF. In DNA, the CDR3 is TGCGCCAGCAGTATTGGGGGGAAACACACCGGGGAGCTGTTTTTT.

The chain couples TRBV28 to TRBJ2-2; 8 nucleotides agree with TRBD2. Germline CDR1 MDHEN, CDR2 SYDVKM. The CDR3 extends over 15 amino acids. With 7 bases clipped from V and 3 bases from J, the junction kept 7 bases outside the gene matches. This CDR3 reads CASTTGTRDTGELFF. CDR3 nucleotides: TGTGCCAGCACGACTGGGACTAGAGACACCGGGGAGCTGTTTTTT.

The gene calls are TRBV27 and TRBJ2-3; 7 bases fit TRBD2. The CDR3 totals 16 residues. CDR1 and CDR2 (germline): MNHEY, SMNVEV (reference sequence). Trimming cost V 8 bases and J 2 bases; bases outside gene matches: 13. CDR3: CASGHFGGGPTDTQYF. In DNA form, the CDR3 reads TGTGCCAGCGGTCACTTCGGGGGAGGGCCCACAGATACGCAGTATTTT.

This chain links TRBV7-2 with TRBJ2-3, with D perhaps matching TRBD2 (5 bases). V lost 4 bases and J lost 6, with 11 bases in between. In germline, CDR1 is SGHTA, CDR2 FQGNSA. The CDR3 covers 13 residues. The CDR3 sequence is CASSSDFSDTQYF. The CDR3 nucleotides are TGTGCCAGCAGCTCGGACTTCTCGGATACGCAGTATTTT.

V usage is TRBV4-3 and J usage is TRBJ2-2, with 9 bases that match TRBD1. Trimming at V came to 3 bases and at J to 3 bases, leaving 5 bases not matched to a gene. The length of the CDR3 is 16 residues. Germline CDR1 is LGHNA and CDR2 is YSLEER. The DNA of the CDR3 is TGCGCCAGCAGCCACGGGACAGGGAGGGACACCGGGGAGCTGTTTTTT. It specifies CASSHGTGRDTGELFF.

This clone was observed a few times. V and J are TRBV30 and TRBJ2-1; 7 nucleotides match TRBD2. V shed 3 bases, J shed 1 base, and the junction held 6 bases outside the gene matches. The CDR3 has 15 residues. The V gene's germline CDR1 is GTSNPN and CDR2 SVGIG (reference sequence). Written as DNA, the CDR3 is TGTGCCTGGAGCAAGGGGACTAATTCCTACAATGAGCAGTTCTTC. Translating it yields CAWSKGTNSYNEQFF.

CDR3 amino acids: CASSDSGSGTDTQYF. The CDR3 coding sequence is TGTGCCAGCAGTGATAGCGGGAGTGGCACAGATACGCAGTATTTT. The rearrangement links TRBV6-4 to TRBJ2-3; 9 nucleotides agree with TRBD2. The V and J ends lost 3 bases and 1 base, in that order; junction bases with no gene match: 2. The CDR3 loop spans 15 amino acids. Looked up from germline, CDR1 is MRHNA and CDR2 is SNTAGT.

V gene TRBV28 combines with J gene TRBJ2-5, with D unclear. Trimming took 5 bases from V and 4 from J, leaving 17 bases between them. The germline gives CDR1 MDHEN, CDR2 SYDVKM. CDR3 length equals 15 residues. The CDR3 sequence: CASSIDLGIGETQYF. The CDR3 nucleotides read TGTGCCAGCAGTATCGATCTAGGAATCGGAGAGACCCAGTACTTC.

A few counts support this clone. This sequence joins TRBV28 and TRBJ1-2; tentative D call: TRBD1 (6 bases). V dropped 1 base and J dropped 4 bases, with 7 bases sitting between them. Germline V gene data show CDR1 as MDHEN and CDR2 as SYDVKM. The CDR3 has 13 amino acids. CDR3 region: CASSLLGGYGYTF. The DNA for the CDR3 is TGTGCCAGCAGTTTATTAGGGGGCTATGGCTACACCTTC.

The chain is built from TRBV7-2 and TRBJ2-7, with TRBD2 identical over 8 bases. Germline V gives CDR1 SGHTA, CDR2 FQGNSA. V lost 1 base to trimming and J lost 2 bases; unmatched junction nucleotides: 7. The CDR3 consists of 16 residues. The CDR3: CASSLGVSGGAYEQYF. The DNA for the CDR3 is TGTGCCAGCAGCTTAGGGGTGTCGGGAGGGGCCTACGAGCAGTACTTC. Supplemented by reference TRBV7-2 and TRBJ2-7, the full variable domain reads GAGVSQSPSNKVTEKGKDVELRCDPISGHTALYWYRQSLGQGLEFLIYFQGNSAPDKSGLPSDRFSAERTGGSVSTLTIQRTQQEDSAVYLCASSLGVSGGAYEQYFGPGTRLTVT.

This clone was detected once. This chain links TRBV27 with TRBJ2-3, with TRBD2 matching over 11 bases. V lost 2 bases to trimming and J lost 2 bases; unmatched junction nucleotides: 3. Germline values: CDR1 MNHEY, CDR2 SMNVEV (reference sequence). The CDR3 spans 16 residues. The CDR3 sequence: CASSLGLAGYTDTQYF. In DNA form, the CDR3 reads TGTGCCAGCAGTTTAGGACTAGCGGGTTACACAGATACGCAGTATTTT.

CDR3 sequence reads: CASIPRVGAQPQHF. The DNA of the CDR3 is TGCGCCAGCATTCCAAGGGTGGGGGCTCAGCCCCAGCATTTT. The rearrangement links TRBV23-1 to TRBJ1-5; D possibly corresponds to TRBD1 (6 bases). TRBV23-1 has ORF status, its function being uncertain. The CDR3 consists of 14 residues. V lost 7 bases and J lost 6, with 16 bases in between.

This rearrangement joins TRBV4-1 to TRBJ2-7; TRBD1 agrees at 7 bases. The CDR3 extends over 15 amino acids. Germline CDR1 and CDR2: MGHRA and YSYEKL. V shed 2 bases, J shed 5 bases, and the junction held 9 bases outside the gene matches. The chain's CDR3 is CASSQPTGRLNEQYF. The CDR3, as DNA: TGCGCCAGCAGCCAACCGACAGGGCGGTTAAACGAGCAGTACTTC.

The chain recombines TRBV5-1 with TRBJ2-2, with D possibly matching TRBD2 (5 bases). The CDR3 runs 14 residues. From germline, CDR1 is SGHRS and CDR2 YFSETQ. Trimming removed 1 base at V and 3 bases at J, with 7 bases between. This CDR3 is CASSLSGHTGELFF. The CDR3, as DNA: TGCGCCAGCAGCTTGAGCGGACACACCGGGGAGCTGTTTTTT. Variable domain in full (rest from reference TRBV5-1 and TRBJ2-2): KAGVTQTPRYLIKTRGQQVTLSCSPISGHRSVSWYQQTPGQGLQFLFEYFSETQRNKGNFPGRFSGRQFSNSRSEMNVSTLELGDSALYLCASSLSGHTGELFFGEGSRLTVL.

The chain couples TRBV6-5 to TRBJ2-2; possible D gene TRBD2, 6 bases. Deletions cut 11 bases from V and 0 bases from J, with 13 bases between. Germline CDR1 MNHEY, CDR2 SVGAGI. The CDR3 is 14 amino acids. The CDR3 region has the DNA TGTGCCGCAAAAGGAGGGGCGAACACCGGGGAGCTGTTTTTT. Its translation is CAAKGGANTGELFF.

V is TRBV4-2 and J is TRBJ2-5, with 9 bases lining up with TRBD1. There are 15 residues in the CDR3. The germline CDR1 and CDR2 sequences are LGHNA and YNFKEQ. Trimming at V came to 1 base and at J to 5 bases, leaving 5 bases not matched to a gene. The CDR3 sequence: CASSQAPQGAETQYF. CDR3 DNA sequence: TGTGCCAGCAGCCAAGCCCCACAGGGGGCTGAGACCCAGTACTTC.

This clone was seen a few times. This sequence joins TRBV27 and TRBJ1-4, with D hard to call. Trimming cost V 6 bases and J 5 bases, with 10 bases left between them. CDR1 and CDR2 (germline): MNHEY, SMNVEV (reference sequence). This CDR3 region has 13 residues. The CDR3 region is CASSIQINEKLFF. The CDR3 nucleotides read TGTGCCAGCAGCATCCAGATAAATGAAAAACTGTTTTTT.

Only a few counts were recorded for this clone. The V gene is TRBV30, the J gene TRBJ1-4; no reliable D call. Trimming stripped 3 bases from V and 6 bases from J, with 5 bases between. The CDR3 runs 11 residues. CDR1 is GTSNPN and CDR2 is SVGIG in the germline V gene (reference sequence). DNA of the CDR3: TGTGCCTGGAGCACGGATGAAAAACTGTTTTTT. It encodes CAWSTDEKLFF.

The chain joins TRBV5-6 to TRBJ2-1, with TRBD1 matching over 9 bases. J gave up 7 bases and V 4 bases, and 9 bases lay outside the gene matches. Looked up from germline, CDR1 is SGHDT and CDR2 is YYEEEE. The CDR3 sequence is 15 residues long. The CDR3 is CASSATGTGLNEQFF. CDR3 DNA: TGTGCCAGCAGCGCGACCGGGACAGGGTTGAATGAGCAGTTCTTC.

This chain connects TRBV4-3 to TRBJ2-7; no clear D gene. The CDR3 is 15 residues long. In germline, CDR1 is LGHNA, CDR2 YSLEER. The V gene lost 1 base and the J gene lost 3 bases, with 13 bases spanning the gap. The CDR3 loop is CASSQAASASYEQYF. As DNA, the CDR3 is TGCGCCAGCAGCCAAGCAGCCAGCGCGAGCTACGAGCAGTACTTC.

This clone was seen more than once but under ten times. The genes are TRBV30 and TRBJ1-2; TRBD1 matches 7 bases. The germline V gene encodes CDR1 GTSNPN and CDR2 SVGIG (reference sequence). The CDR3 covers 15 residues. V lost 2 bases to trimming and J lost 2 bases; unmatched junction nucleotides: 8. The CDR3 here is CAWSRTGTANYGYTF. CDR3 in DNA: TGTGCCTGGAGTAGAACCGGGACAGCGAACTATGGCTACACCTTC.

This chain joins TRBV27 and TRBJ2-1; D gene unclear. The CDR3 length is 13 residues. Germline-derived CDR1 and CDR2 are MNHEY and SMNVEV (reference sequence). Trimming left V 4 bases short and J 4 bases short, with 8 bases between. Here the CDR3 reads CASSSVTYNEQFF. The CDR3 region has the DNA TGTGCCAGCAGTTCAGTAACGTACAATGAGCAGTTCTTC.

V is TRBV30 and J is TRBJ2-5; 10 nucleotides line up with TRBD1. The CDR3 contains 15 residues. Germline trimming cut 0 bases from V and 5 bases from J; bases unmatched to any gene: 6. Germline V gene data show CDR1 as GTSNPN and CDR2 as SVGIG (reference sequence). CDR3 sequence: CAWSVATGGGETQYF. The CDR3 DNA reads TGTGCCTGGAGTGTAGCGACAGGGGGCGGGGAGACCCAGTACTTC.

This rearrangement joins TRBV27 to TRBJ1-1; D is unclear. With 2 bases removed from V and 4 bases from J, the gap between germline ends came to 8 bases. CDR3 length: 13 residues. Germline V gives CDR1 MNHEY, CDR2 SMNVEV (reference sequence). The CDR3 sequence: CASSLMYGTEAFF. The CDR3 bases are TGTGCCAGCAGTTTAATGTACGGCACTGAAGCTTTCTTT.

CDR3 sequence: CASSPTGEHEKLFF. CDR3 nucleotide sequence: TGTGCCAGCAGCCCGACAGGGGAGCATGAAAAACTGTTTTTT. The gene calls are TRBV5-4 and TRBJ1-4, with TRBD1 matching over 8 bases. CDR3 size: 14 residues. V lost 4 bases to trimming and J lost 6 bases; unmatched junction nucleotides: 5. Germline loops: CDR1 SGHNT, CDR2 YYREEE (reference sequence).

The chain combines TRBV5-1 with TRBJ2-5, with 12 nucleotides matching TRBD2. The ends lost 4 bases at V and 5 bases at J; junction bases unmatched: 9. This CDR3 contains 16 residues. The germline gives CDR1 SGHRS, CDR2 YFSETQ. Written as DNA, the CDR3 is TGCGCCAGCAGCCGGACTAGCGGGAACGTCAAGGAGACCCAGTACTTC. Residues: CASSRTSGNVKETQYF. The full variable domain, its missing parts supplied by reference TRBV5-1 and TRBJ2-5, is KAGVTQTPRYLIKTRGQQVTLSCSPISGHRSVSWYQQTPGQGLQFLFEYFSETQRNKGNFPGRFSGRQFSNSRSEMNVSTLELGDSALYLCASSRTSGNVKETQYFGPGTRLLVL.

V and J are TRBV2 and TRBJ2-7, with D uncertain. Germline V lookup: CDR1 SNHLY, CDR2 FYNNEI. The length of the CDR3 is 11 residues. V was clipped by 6 bases and J by 6 bases, with 9 bases between them. This CDR3 is CASRLRSEQYF. The CDR3 nucleotides read TGTGCCAGCAGACTAAGGAGCGAGCAGTACTTC.

This clone was seen once. CDR3 bases: TGTGCCACCAGCGATGATGAAGGACTAGCGCGCGAGCAGTACTTC. It specifies CATSDDEGLAREQYF. The chain recombines TRBV15 with TRBJ2-7; 9 bases are shared with TRBD2. Germline loops: CDR1 LNHNV, CDR2 YYDKDF (reference sequence). V lost 5 bases to trimming and J lost 6 bases; unmatched junction nucleotides: 11. The CDR3 runs 15 residues.

The J gene is TRBJ1-5, the V gene TRBV27; D might be TRBD1 (6 bases). The CDR3 contains 14 residues. V lost 6 bases and J lost 1, with 10 bases in between. Germline V CDR1 and CDR2: MNHEY, SMNVEV (reference sequence). CDR3 DNA sequence: TGTGCCAGCAGGTTACAGGGAAGCAATCAGCCCCAGCATTTT. Translating it yields CASRLQGSNQPQHF.